This T cell receptor (beta chain) comes out of a study of graft-versus-host responses after intestinal transplantation. Study information: Transplants were multivisceral, liver-intestinal, or isolated intestinal. Anti-thymocyte globulin was used for induction in all recipients, who then took tacrolimus and steroids for approximately 3 years. Study-level findings and limits: Across patients carrying graft-donor T cell macrochimerism, allografts held high graft-versus-host to host-versus-graft clonal ratios. With peak circulating GvH clone levels came an association with early post-transplant HvG declines.

Profiling relied on immunoSEQ multiplex PCR, and the TCRdb table lists in-frame clones only, not all of them. The data contain tens of thousands of clones, nearly 95% of them singletons. Points on this clone: Its antigen is as yet unknown.

This CDR3 is 14 amino acids long. Germline assignment: CDR1 LNHDA and CDR2 SQIVND (reference sequence). Trimming took off 0 bases at V and 0 bases at J, with 4 bases between the two ends. The source is a human donor who was the organ donor for an intestinal transplant. This sample comprised unstimulated CD4+ T cells sorted from spleen or lymph node cells, obtained before transplant. The V call is TRBV19, the J call TRBJ2-3; D not resolved. DNA of the CDR3: TGTGCCAGTAGTATAGAGACTAGCACAGATACGCAGTATTTT. Its translation: CASSIETSTDTQYF.